These 24 T cell receptor beta chains were all obtained from the same sample, sequenced in a study of T cell clonality in common variable immunodeficiency. Some clones are missing from TCRdb's copy, which holds only in-frame ones; the method was immunoSEQ multiplex PCR. The repertoire has tens of thousands of clones, none seen only once; the ten largest take 1.6%. The sequenced sample was peripheral blood mononuclear cells. The receptors were sampled from a person aged 18 to 70 in good health.

This clone came up many times. Partial CDR3 DNA: TGTGCCAGCAGCTTAGGCAGGGAGACCGGGGAG. Translated, it gives CASSLGRETGE. Given in full, the CDR3 is CASSLGRETGELFF. This rearrangement joins TRBV7-3 to TRBJ2-2; D might be TRBD1 or TRBD2, each matching 5 bases. The read terminates 3 residues ahead of where the CDR3 ends, so the germline J gene completes it. The CDR3 loop spans 14 amino acids. The ends were cut back, 2 bases at V and 5 bases at J, with 9 bases in the middle. CDR1 is SGHTA, CDR2 FQGTGA, per germline.

This clone was picked up many times. The CDR3 end falls 3 residues outside the read, so it is completed with the germline J gene. V is TRBV7-1 and J is TRBJ2-3; 11 bases match TRBD2. TRBV7-1 is placed among ORFs of uncertain function. This CDR3 is built from 19 residues. V was pared by 1 base and J by 6 bases, with 15 bases of the junction left unmatched. The CDR3 region is CASSSDSGLAGHFYDTQYF. Incomplete CDR3 DNA: TGTGCCAGCAGCTCAGATAGCGGACTAGCGGGCCACTTCTACGATACG.

This clone occurred many times. The observed sequence ends 3 residues before the CDR3 terminus, with the missing tail filled in from the germline J gene. The rearrangement uses TRBV7-2 and TRBJ2-3; TRBD2 matches at 13 bases. Germline CDR1 reads SGHTA; CDR2 reads FQGNSA. CDR3 length: 15 residues. V gave up 5 bases and J gave up 5 bases; unmatched junction bases: 4. Partial CDR3 DNA: TGTGCCAGCAGCCCGACTAGCGGGGGGTTAGATACG. Encoded protein: CASSPTSGGLDT. The full-length CDR3 reads as CASSPTSGGLDTQYF.

This clone was recorded at least ten times. The read ends 3 residues early relative to the CDR3; the germline J gene fills the gap. The chain uses TRBV20-1 and TRBJ2-1; 7 bases are shared with TRBD2. The CDR3 totals 15 residues. Germline V gene sequence: CDR1 DFQATT, CDR2 SNEGSKA (reference sequence). This CDR3 is CRLRGVLAVHNEQFF. CDR3 bases read: TGCAGGCTTCGGGGGGTCCTAGCGGTCCACAATGAG.

This clone was counted at least ten times. The sequenced fragment ends 3 residues before the CDR3 boundary, so the rest is inferred from the germline J gene. The chain couples TRBV4-1 to TRBJ2-7; TRBD2 matches 9 bases. The CDR3 totals 14 residues. The germline V gene encodes CDR1 MGHRA and CDR2 YSYEKL. The junction had 5 bases not matched to a gene; V was cut back by 4 bases and J by 4 bases. Incomplete CDR3 DNA: TGCGCCAGCAGCCTCGTGACTAGCGGATACGAG. It codes for CASSLVTSGYE. The whole CDR3 sequence is CASSLVTSGYEQYF.

This clone was recorded many times. The CDR3 goes on 3 residues after the read ends, and that part is filled in from the germline J gene. The chain couples TRBV7-2 to TRBJ2-3; D ambiguous. This CDR3 has 13 residues. Between the trimmed V and J ends, which lost 3 bases and 0 bases, there was a span of 4 bases. Germline V gives CDR1 SGHTA, CDR2 FQGNSA. The CDR3 loop reads CASSFLSTDTQYF. Incomplete CDR3 DNA: TGTGCCAGCAGCTTTCTCAGCACAGATACG.

This clone came up many times. The read is 3 residues too short to cover the CDR3 end, so that end is filled in from the germline J gene. The rearrangement links TRBV4-2 to TRBJ2-7; TRBD1 matches at 10 bases. CDR3 length: 16 amino acids. Unmatched junction bases numbered 9, after V lost 3 bases and J lost 4 bases. The V gene's germline CDR1 is LGHNA and CDR2 YNFKEQ. Partial CDR3 DNA: TGTGCCAGCAGCCACCCCCGGACAGGGGGAAAATACGAG. It codes for CASSHPRTGGKYE. The whole CDR3 region reads CASSHPRTGGKYEQYF.

This clone was counted at least ten times. The CDR3 end lies 3 residues beyond the end of the read and is filled in from the germline J gene. The rearrangement uses TRBV20-1 and TRBJ2-3; 12 bases fit TRBD2. CDR3 size: 15 residues. Per germline, CDR1 DFQATT and CDR2 SNEGSKA (reference sequence). Trimming cost V 7 bases and J 1 base; bases outside gene matches: 6. Partial CDR3 DNA: TGCAGTGTCACTAGCGGGAGGACAGGCACAGATACG. Translation gives CSVTSGRTGTDT. The complete CDR3 protein is CSVTSGRTGTDTQYF.

This clone was seen at least ten times. The sequenced fragment ends 3 residues before the CDR3 boundary, so the rest is inferred from the germline J gene. This chain links TRBV19 with TRBJ1-3; no clear D gene. Trimming left V 8 bases short and J 1 base short, with 12 bases between. Looked up from germline, CDR1 is LNHDA and CDR2 is SQIVND (reference sequence). The CDR3 is 14 amino acids. The chain's CDR3 is CASGKGLSGNTIYF. The DNA read from the CDR3 is TGTGCCAGTGGTAAAGGGCTTTCTGGAAACACC. Variable domain in full (rest from reference TRBV19 and TRBJ1-3): DGGITQSPKYLFRKEGQNVTLSCEQNLNHDAMYWYRQDPGQGLRLIYYSQIVNDFQKGDIAEGYSVSREKKESFPLTVTSAQKNPTAFYLCASGKGLSGNTIYFGEGSWLTVV.

In this sample, this clone turned up many times. The read comes to an end 3 residues before the CDR3 does, leaving the germline J gene to fill in the end. The chain uses TRBV6-2 or TRBV6-3 and TRBJ2-3; 9 bases are shared with TRBD1. Germline CDR1 is MNHEY and CDR2 is SVGEGT. There are 14 residues in the CDR3. Unmatched junction bases numbered 8, after V lost 6 bases and J lost 7 bases. CDR3 protein: CASRRDRDVYTQYF. CDR3 DNA, as far as it was read: TGTGCCAGCAGGCGGGACAGGGATGTTTATACG.

This clone came up many times. The sequenced fragment ends 3 residues before the CDR3 boundary, so the rest is inferred from the germline J gene. The chain is built from TRBV7-2 and TRBJ2-2; weak D call: TRBD2 (5 bases). CDR3 length equals 15 residues. CDR1 and CDR2 from the germline V gene are SGHTA and FQGNSA. Deletions cut 1 base from V and 6 bases from J, with 12 bases between. The sequenced CDR3 bases are TGTGCCAGCAGCTTAGTAGTTAGGACTTCCGGGGAG. Its translation is CASSLVVRTSGE. The whole CDR3 protein reads CASSLVVRTSGELFF.

This clone was seen at least ten times. Coverage ceases 3 residues before the CDR3 finishes, and the germline J gene fills in the end. This chain links TRBV30 with TRBJ2-5; 7 nucleotides line up with TRBD2. V was pared by 0 bases and J by 5 bases, with 9 bases of the junction left unmatched. This CDR3 contains 15 residues. Germline values: CDR1 GTSNPN, CDR2 SVGIG (reference sequence). The covered CDR3 bases are TGTGCCTGGAGTGTAGGACTAGTGGTTAAGGAGACC. The encoded protein is CAWSVGLVVKET. The complete CDR3 reads CAWSVGLVVKETQYF.

This clone was seen many times. Read coverage stops 3 residues before the CDR3 terminus; the germline J gene supplies the remainder. The chain links TRBV11-2 to TRBJ2-7; D not resolved. There are 15 residues in the CDR3. In germline, CDR1 is SGHAT, CDR2 FQNNGV. V lost 1 base, J lost 2 bases, and 12 bases lay in between. This chain's CDR3 is CASSLVAAMTYEQYF. The covered CDR3 bases are TGTGCCAGCAGCTTAGTGGCGGCTATGACCTACGAG.

This clone came up many times. The missing CDR3 end, 3 residues past where the read stops, is filled in from the germline J gene. This sequence joins TRBV20-1 and TRBJ2-7; TRBD2 matches at 13 bases. Germline V gene data show CDR1 as DFQATT and CDR2 as SNEGSKA (reference sequence). This CDR3 spans 15 amino acids. Germline trimming cut 4 bases from V and 3 bases from J; bases unmatched to any gene: 6. The CDR3 DNA, read in part, is TGCAGTGCTAACCTGGGGACTAGCGGGAACTACGAG. The encoded protein is CSANLGTSGNYE. The CDR3 reads in full as CSANLGTSGNYEQYF.

This clone was recorded at least ten times. The read is 3 residues too short to cover the CDR3 end, so that end is filled in from the germline J gene. V is TRBV20-1 and J is TRBJ2-1, with 14 bases lining up with TRBD2. The CDR3 spans 14 residues. V lost 3 bases and J lost 7; bases outside the gene matches: 2. From germline, CDR1 is DFQATT and CDR2 SNEGSKA (reference sequence). Here the CDR3 reads CSASRTSGGNEQFF. The part of the CDR3 DNA that was read is TGCAGTGCTAGCAGGACTAGCGGGGGGAATGAG.

At least ten counts were recorded for this clone. The read is 3 residues too short to cover the CDR3 end, so that end is filled in from the germline J gene. V usage is TRBV4-1 and J usage is TRBJ2-7, with unresolved D. This CDR3 is built from 15 residues. With 5 bases removed from V and 1 base from J, the gap between germline ends came to 15 bases. The germline V gene has CDR1 MGHRA and CDR2 YSYEKL. The DNA read from the CDR3 is TGCGCCAGCAGCAGACACCTACAAGATTCCTACGAG. Translated: CASSRHLQDSYE. The full CDR3 is CASSRHLQDSYEQYF.

This clone was found many times. Coverage ceases 3 residues before the CDR3 finishes, and the germline J gene fills in the end. The chain carries TRBV7-3 and TRBJ2-1; no firm D call. Germline CDR1 reads SGHTA; CDR2 reads FQGTGA. CDR3 length: 13 residues. Trimming removed 3 bases from V and 5 bases from J, with 8 bases in between. CDR3 DNA, as far as it was read: TGTGCCAGCAGCTTTGGGCGTAACAATGAG. Translated, it gives CASSFGRNNE. From start to end, the CDR3 is CASSFGRNNEQFF.

This clone appeared many times. The read ends 3 residues shy of where the CDR3 ends; the end is completed using the germline J gene. The J gene is TRBJ1-4, the V gene TRBV28; D gene ambiguous. The CDR3 totals 16 residues. The V gene lost 6 bases and the J gene lost 5 bases, with 19 bases spanning the gap. The germline V gene has CDR1 MDHEN and CDR2 SYDVKM. The sequenced part of the CDR3 DNA is TGTGCCAGCAGCGCCTCTCCCGAGACACTGAATGAAAAA. It translates to CASSASPETLNEK. The full CDR3 is CASSASPETLNEKLFF. Supplemented by reference TRBV28 and TRBJ1-4, the full variable domain reads DVKVTQSSRYLVKRTGEKVFLECVQDMDHENMFWYRQDPGLGLRLIYFSYDVKMKEKGDIPEGYSVSREKKERFSLILESASTNQTSMYLCASSASPETLNEKLFFGSGTQLSVL.

A remark on this clone: The read is 3 residues too short to cover the CDR3 end, so that end is filled in from the germline J gene. The genes are TRBV7-9 and TRBJ2-7, with a tentative D call TRBD2 (6 bases). Trimming left V 5 bases short and J 0 bases short, with 14 bases between. CDR1 and CDR2 from the germline V gene are SEHNR and FQNEAQ (reference sequence). The CDR3 contains 15 residues. CDR3 residues: CASSLSGLLSYEQYF. Incomplete CDR3 DNA: TGTGCCAGCAGCCTTAGCGGCCTACTCTCCTACGAG. Full variable domain (outside the CDR3, taken from reference TRBV7-9 and TRBJ2-7): DTGVSQNPRHKITKRGQNVTFRCDPISEHNRLYWYRQTLGQGPEFLTYFQNEAQLEKSRLLSDRFSAERPKGSFSTLEIQRTEQGDSAMYLCASSLSGLLSYEQYFGPGTRLTVT.

The sample holds many counts of this clone. CDR3 in amino acids: CASSTLPGQGYDEQFF. CDR3 DNA (partial): TGTGCCAGCAGTACTCTTCCGGGACAGGGTTACGATGAG. The gene calls are TRBV27 and TRBJ2-1; 9 positions agree with TRBD1. The CDR3 end falls 3 residues outside the read, so it is completed with the germline J gene. The V gene's germline CDR1 is MNHEY and CDR2 SMNVEV (reference sequence). The CDR3 spans 16 residues. Trimming at V came to 5 bases and at J to 8 bases, leaving 13 bases not matched to a gene.

The table lists this clone with many counts. The read ends 3 residues shy of where the CDR3 ends; the end is completed using the germline J gene. V usage is TRBV9 and J usage is TRBJ2-1; 9 bases align to TRBD2. Germline CDR1 SGDLS, CDR2 YYNGEE. CDR3 size: 16 residues. Germline trimming cut 4 bases from V and 8 bases from J; bases unmatched to any gene: 13. The CDR3 loop is CASSPGGGRAFYEQFF. The part of the CDR3 DNA that was read is TGTGCCAGCAGCCCGGGGGGCGGGAGGGCCTTTTATGAG.

This clone was detected a few times. Coverage ceases 3 residues before the CDR3 finishes, and the germline J gene fills in the end. The V gene is TRBV19, the J gene TRBJ2-1; D remains ambiguous. The V gene lost 5 bases and the J gene lost 2 bases, with 13 bases spanning the gap. Germline values: CDR1 LNHDA, CDR2 SQIVND (reference sequence). CDR3 length equals 15 residues. The sequenced part of the CDR3 DNA is TGTGCCAGTAGTGCCACTGCGGTTCCCTACAATGAG. Amino acid sequence: CASSATAVPYNE. In full, the CDR3 is CASSATAVPYNEQFF.

This clone was recorded at least ten times. The read finishes 3 residues shy of the CDR3 end, and the germline J gene is used to complete it. The J gene is TRBJ2-3, the V gene TRBV5-1; 7 nucleotides align to TRBD2. V shed 4 bases and J 2 bases; nucleotides not matched to a gene: 19. The CDR3 loop spans 19 amino acids. In germline, CDR1 is SGHRS, CDR2 YFSETQ. CDR3 sequence: CASSIARGGTSEYTDTQYF. The covered CDR3 bases are TGCGCCAGCAGCATCGCCCGCGGGGGAACTAGCGAATACACAGATACG.

This clone has ten or more counts. The CDR3 extends 3 residues past the end of the read, so its final part is completed from the germline J gene. The chain combines TRBV6-2 or TRBV6-3 with TRBJ2-2, with 10 positions matching TRBD1. The CDR3 sequence is 16 residues long. Trimming at V came to 6 bases and at J to 3 bases, leaving 7 bases not matched to a gene. Germline V gene lookup returns CDR1 MNHEY and CDR2 SVGEGT. The CDR3 protein is CASSTSGTGDTGELFF. The part of the CDR3 DNA that was read is TGTGCCAGCAGCACCTCTGGGACAGGGGACACCGGGGAG.